The clone carrying this TCR beta chain has a handful of counts. Its specificity is not known. Reverse transcribed after extraction, RNA yielded cDNA as the sequencing template. Only in-frame clones appear in the TCRdb table, and some are missing; sequencing was by immunoSEQ multiplex PCR. The profile shows 200,000 to 250,000 clones, 50% to 65% of them singletons. The data derive from a study of CD8+ T cells in alopecia areata. Study-level points and caveats: Patients shared TCRs less clearly than mice did, possibly owing to HLA.

The TCR was taken from a human donor with alopecia areata. The sample here was CD4+ T cells sorted from blood, taken at week 0.

The CDR3 region has the DNA TGCAGCGTTAGGGGACAGAGCACAGATACGCAGTATTTT. Translation gives CSVRGQSTDTQYF. This chain uses TRBV29-1 with TRBJ2-3, with 7 bases aligning to TRBD1. The ends lost 5 bases at V and 0 bases at J; junction bases unmatched: 2. Germline V gene sequence: CDR1 SQVTM, CDR2 ANQGSEA. The CDR3 spans 13 residues.